This T cell receptor (beta chain) was documented in a study of T cell repertoires in cytomegalovirus infection. Findings and limits, study-wide: It was HLA-C-restricted CMV-specific TCR beta clonotypes that dominated the response ex vivo.

Deletions cut 5 bases from V and 4 bases from J, with 14 bases between. The CDR3 covers 14 residues. The germline gives CDR1 SGHTA, CDR2 FQGTGA. TCRdb re-called the reads through MiXCR, storing one row per CDR3 protein. This table has about 190,000 distinct CDR3 sequences, roughly 27% appearing once. On this clonotype itself: Antigen: not known.

V gene TRBV7-3 combines with J gene TRBJ2-5; D possibly corresponds to TRBD2 (6 bases). The material sequenced was PBMCs. This TCR was recovered from a human donor in good health (CMV status not recorded). Some clones in this sample may be carry-over from other donors' samples. The CDR3 loop reads CASSQTSEGETQYF. The CDR3 nucleotides are TGTGCCAGCAGCCAAACGTCGGAGGGAGAGACCCAGTACTTC.